Listed below are T cell receptor beta chains from one sample, sequenced in a study of early stage breast cancer tumors. Sequenced by immunoSEQ multiplex PCR; TCRdb stores in-frame clones only, minus some. Of approximately 30,000 clones in the sample, approximately 54% are singletons; the top ten hold around 9.1%. Source material: breast tumor tissue. The origin of the receptors is a person in their fifties or sixties with breast cancer. The CDR3 runs from the conserved cysteine through the conserved F or W. A D gene is named only where the DNA matches it firmly. The size field is filled for only some rows; it gives once, few, many or a size class.

>TRBV30|TRBD2|TRBJ2-5|.|14
CAWNPSGSQETQYF
TGTGCCTGGAACCCTAGCGGGAGCCAAGAGACCCAGTACTTC
>TRBV6-6|TRBD1|TRBJ1-2|.|12
CASATGSYGYTF
TGTGCCAGCGCGACAGGGAGTTATGGCTACACCTTC
>TRBV4-3|TRBD2|TRBJ2-3|few|16
CASSQDNAGGTDTQYF
TGCGCCAGCAGCCAAGATAACGCGGGAGGGACAGATACGCAGTATTTT
>TRBV19|.|TRBJ2-7|.|14
CASSIVAGGYEQYF
TGTGCCAGTAGTATCGTTGCAGGGGGGTACGAGCAGTACTTC
>TRBV18|.|TRBJ1-1|.|15
CASSLTTGLNTEAFF
TGTGCCAGCTCACTTACGACAGGATTGAACACTGAAGCTTTCTTT
>TRBV5-1|TRBD2|TRBJ2-1|few|18
CASSFGTSGSGRYNEQFF
TGCGCCAGCAGCTTCGGGACTAGCGGGAGCGGTCGCTACAATGAGCAGTTCTTC
>TRBV4-2|.|TRBJ2-5|.|14
CASSHSGEQETQYF
TGTGCCAGCAGCCATTCCGGGGAGCAAGAGACCCAGTACTTC
>TRBV6-5|.|TRBJ1-2|.|12
CASRVKRDGYTF
TGTGCCAGCAGGGTTAAGAGGGATGGCTACACCTTC
>TRBV7-9|.|TRBJ2-7|.|15
CASSYLTGLHYEQYF
TGTGCCAGCAGCTATTTGACGGGACTCCACTACGAGCAGTACTTC
>TRBV11-3|.|TRBJ2-7|.|14
CASSLEDKNYEQYF
TGTGCCAGCAGCTTAGAGGACAAAAACTACGAGCAGTACTTC
>TRBV15|.|TRBJ2-3|once|14
CATSREGLSDTQYF
TGTGCCACCAGCAGAGAAGGGCTTTCAGATACGCAGTATTTT
>TRBV9|.|TRBJ2-7|.|16
CASSPRKGASSYEQYF
TGTGCCAGCAGCCCTAGGAAGGGAGCGAGCTCCTACGAGCAGTACTTC
>TRBV5-4|.|TRBJ2-7|.|15
CASSLLTGTLYEQYF
TGTGCCAGCAGCTTACTTACCGGGACACTCTACGAGCAGTACTTC